The text below deals with one T cell receptor beta chain. The antigen remains undetermined. This entry belongs to a study of blood T cells in healthy people across ages. General study findings and limits: In long-lived donors, naive CD4+ cell counts and diversity exceeded those of aged donors.

Combining a sample-barcoded 5' primer with a J-beta primer mix, a second PCR ran for roughly 7 to 11 cycles. One entry per CDR3 protein results from TCRdb running MiXCR on the 5' RACE reads. Of 1.8 million or so distinct CDR3 sequences in the sample, about 39% were seen once. The CDR3 consists of 14 residues. Trimming stripped 6 bases from V and 0 bases from J, with 13 bases between. Germline-derived CDR1 and CDR2 are DFQATT and SNEGSKA (reference sequence). The genes are TRBV20-1 and TRBJ2-3; D might be TRBD2 (6 bases). The sequence was obtained from a human donor in good health. The sequencing sample was made of blood. The CDR3 region has the DNA TGCAGTGCACCCCCGGGACTCAGCACAGATACGCAGTATTTT. It codes for CSAPPGLSTDTQYF.